This is a list of T cell receptor beta chains from one sample in a study of spatial heterogeneity in lung cancer. One entry per CDR3 protein, called by TCRdb with MiXCR from the 5' RACE reads. The sample has more than 45,000 distinct CDR3 sequences, under 6% seen once. This sample comprised PBMCs, obtained at surgery. All receptors come from a male donor with early-stage non-small cell lung cancer. Each CDR3 is given with its conserved first and last residue. Each record gives: D gene, V gene, J gene, clone size, CDR3 protein, CDR3 DNA. A D gene is named only where the DNA matches it firmly. Part of the rows lack a size; the others show once, few, many or a class for expanded clones.

d_gene: TRBD2
v_gene: TRBV20-1
j_gene: TRBJ2-7
abundance: many
CDR3aa: CSARELAGRYEQYF
CDR3nt: TGCAGTGCTAGAGAACTAGCGGGGAGGTACGAGCAGTACTTC

d_gene: -
v_gene: TRBV29-1
j_gene: TRBJ2-1
abundance: many
CDR3aa: CSVEGPDEQFF
CDR3nt: TGCAGCGTTGAAGGCCCGGATGAGCAGTTCTTC

d_gene: -
v_gene: TRBV29-1
j_gene: TRBJ2-5
abundance: many
CDR3aa: CSVSPRGWGETQYF
CDR3nt: TGCAGCGTTAGCCCTAGGGGATGGGGAGAGACCCAGTACTTC

d_gene: TRBD2
v_gene: TRBV7-2
j_gene: TRBJ2-4
abundance: many
CDR3aa: CASSSGLAGKNIQYF
CDR3nt: TGTGCCAGCAGCTCGGGACTAGCGGGGAAAAACATTCAGTACTTC

d_gene: -
v_gene: TRBV20-1
j_gene: TRBJ2-7
abundance: many
CDR3aa: CSARDRETASSREQYF
CDR3nt: TGCAGTGCTAGAGATAGGGAAACAGCCAGTTCGCGCGAGCAGTACTTC

d_gene: -
v_gene: TRBV7-2
j_gene: TRBJ2-6
abundance: many
CDR3aa: CASSLETGANVLTF
CDR3nt: TGTGCCAGCAGCTTGGAGACTGGGGCCAACGTCCTGACTTTC

d_gene: TRBD2
v_gene: TRBV4-1
j_gene: TRBJ2-1
abundance: many
CDR3aa: CASSPGLAGWNEQFF
CDR3nt: TGCGCCAGCAGCCCTGGACTAGCGGGATGGAATGAGCAGTTCTTC

d_gene: -
v_gene: TRBV20-1
j_gene: TRBJ2-1
abundance: -
CDR3aa: CSATDPRVDEQFF
CDR3nt: TGCAGTGCTACGGACCCAAGGGTAGATGAGCAGTTCTTC

d_gene: TRBD2
v_gene: TRBV7-6
j_gene: TRBJ2-5
abundance: many
CDR3aa: CASSFIAGAQETQYF
CDR3nt: TGTGCCAGCAGCTTTATAGCGGGGGCCCAAGAGACCCAGTACTTC

d_gene: -
v_gene: TRBV28
j_gene: TRBJ2-3
abundance: many
CDR3aa: CASSLSAGVSSTDTQYF
CDR3nt: TGTGCCAGCAGTTTGTCAGCCGGGGTTTCTAGCACAGATACGCAGTATTTT

d_gene: TRBD1
v_gene: TRBV9
j_gene: TRBJ1-5
abundance: many
CDR3aa: CASSEGTGGDDQPQHF
CDR3nt: TGTGCCAGCAGCGAGGGGACAGGGGGCGACGATCAGCCCCAGCATTTT

d_gene: -
v_gene: TRBV7-9
j_gene: TRBJ1-1
abundance: many
CDR3aa: CASSWILGHEAFF
CDR3nt: TGTGCCAGCAGCTGGATTTTAGGACACGAAGCTTTCTTT

d_gene: -
v_gene: TRBV6-1
j_gene: TRBJ2-3
abundance: many
CDR3aa: CASSETGPSTDTQYF
CDR3nt: TGTGCCAGCAGTGAAACGGGCCCAAGCACAGATACGCAGTATTTT

d_gene: TRBD2
v_gene: TRBV10-3
j_gene: TRBJ2-3
abundance: many
CDR3aa: CAISVEELAGEWDTQYF
CDR3nt: TGTGCCATCAGTGTCGAAGAACTAGCGGGAGAGTGGGATACGCAGTATTTT

d_gene: TRBD2
v_gene: TRBV20-1
j_gene: TRBJ2-1
abundance: many
CDR3aa: CSAEGFKGLAERSRGYNEQFF
CDR3nt: TGCAGTGCTGAAGGTTTTAAGGGACTAGCGGAGAGGAGTAGAGGATACAATGAGCAGTTCTTC

d_gene: TRBD2
v_gene: TRBV20-1
j_gene: TRBJ2-7
abundance: -
CDR3aa: CSTETSGRSGEQYF
CDR3nt: TGCAGTACAGAGACTAGCGGGAGGTCCGGGGAGCAGTACTTC

d_gene: -
v_gene: TRBV5-1
j_gene: TRBJ2-6
abundance: many
CDR3aa: CASSSTGFSSGANVLTF
CDR3nt: TGCGCCAGCAGCTCGACAGGTTTCAGCTCTGGGGCCAACGTCCTGACTTTC

d_gene: -
v_gene: TRBV20-1
j_gene: TRBJ2-7
abundance: few
CDR3aa: CSASGRTSSYEQYF
CDR3nt: TGCAGTGCTAGTGGCCGGACCAGCTCCTACGAGCAGTACTTC

d_gene: TRBD2
v_gene: TRBV20-1
j_gene: TRBJ2-3
abundance: many
CDR3aa: CSARVLLGRENTDTQYF
CDR3nt: TGCAGTGCTAGGGTCCTATTAGGGCGGGAGAACACAGATACGCAGTATTTT

d_gene: TRBD1
v_gene: TRBV9
j_gene: TRBJ1-1
abundance: many
CDR3aa: CASSLQGRTEAFF
CDR3nt: TGTGCCAGCAGCTTACAGGGGAGAACTGAAGCTTTCTTT

d_gene: -
v_gene: TRBV6-2/TRBV6-3
j_gene: TRBJ1-2
abundance: many
CDR3aa: CASSYMGSYTF
CDR3nt: TGTGCCAGCAGTTACATGGGTAGCTACACCTTC

d_gene: TRBD1
v_gene: TRBV9
j_gene: TRBJ2-7
abundance: many
CDR3aa: CASSAEGQGASEQYF
CDR3nt: TGTGCCAGCAGCGCTGAGGGACAGGGGGCTAGCGAGCAGTACTTC

d_gene: -
v_gene: TRBV4-2
j_gene: TRBJ1-1
abundance: many
CDR3aa: CASSQGSVGALTEAFF
CDR3nt: TGTGCCAGCAGCCAAGGGAGTGTGGGGGCTCTCACTGAAGCTTTCTTT

d_gene: -
v_gene: TRBV12-5
j_gene: TRBJ2-1
abundance: many
CDR3aa: CASAFSVGNEQFF
CDR3nt: TGTGCTAGTGCCTTCTCTGTGGGCAATGAGCAGTTCTTC

d_gene: -
v_gene: TRBV20-1
j_gene: TRBJ2-1
abundance: many
CDR3aa: CSAGIASEQFF
CDR3nt: TGCAGTGCTGGGATAGCTTCTGAGCAGTTCTTC

d_gene: -
v_gene: TRBV27
j_gene: TRBJ2-6
abundance: many
CDR3aa: CASSWKVPSGANVLTF
CDR3nt: TGTGCCAGCAGTTGGAAAGTACCCTCTGGGGCCAACGTCCTGACTTTC

d_gene: TRBD1
v_gene: TRBV5-5
j_gene: TRBJ2-7
abundance: many
CDR3aa: CASSSGQGRYEQYF
CDR3nt: TGTGCCAGCAGCTCGGGACAGGGGAGATACGAGCAGTACTTC

d_gene: -
v_gene: TRBV6-5
j_gene: TRBJ2-1
abundance: many
CDR3aa: CASSYSGSFEGNEQFF
CDR3nt: TGTGCCAGCAGTTACTCAGGCTCCTTCGAGGGAAATGAGCAGTTCTTC

d_gene: -
v_gene: TRBV5-1
j_gene: TRBJ2-5
abundance: many
CDR3aa: CASSLVVQETQYF
CDR3nt: TGCGCCAGCAGCTTGGTTGTCCAAGAGACCCAGTACTTC

d_gene: TRBD2
v_gene: TRBV5-1
j_gene: TRBJ2-1
abundance: many
CDR3aa: CASSLGTSGHEQFF
CDR3nt: TGCGCCAGCAGCTTGGGGACTAGCGGTCATGAGCAGTTCTTC

d_gene: -
v_gene: TRBV29-1
j_gene: TRBJ2-1
abundance: many
CDR3aa: CSVAGNNEQFF
CDR3nt: TGCAGCGTTGCCGGAAACAATGAGCAGTTCTTC

d_gene: TRBD1
v_gene: TRBV5-1
j_gene: TRBJ1-6
abundance: many
CDR3aa: CASSYRTGDSPLHF
CDR3nt: TGCGCCAGCAGCTATAGGACAGGGGATTCACCCCTCCACTTT

d_gene: -
v_gene: TRBV6-5
j_gene: TRBJ2-3
abundance: many
CDR3aa: CASSPRHRDTQYF
CDR3nt: TGTGCCAGCAGCCCTCGCCATAGAGATACGCAGTATTTT

d_gene: -
v_gene: TRBV28
j_gene: TRBJ2-2
abundance: many
CDR3aa: CASRRPGTGELFF
CDR3nt: TGTGCCAGCAGGAGACCAGGCACCGGGGAGCTGTTTTTT

d_gene: -
v_gene: TRBV11-1
j_gene: TRBJ2-1
abundance: many
CDR3aa: CASSLSQGIYNEQFF
CDR3nt: TGTGCCAGCAGCTTAAGCCAGGGAATTTACAATGAGCAGTTCTTC

d_gene: TRBD1
v_gene: TRBV10-3
j_gene: TRBJ1-2
abundance: many
CDR3aa: CAITMGQGFGYTF
CDR3nt: TGTGCCATCACGATGGGACAGGGGTTCGGCTACACCTTC

d_gene: -
v_gene: TRBV28
j_gene: TRBJ2-7
abundance: -
CDR3aa: CASSLSQGPWDEQYF
CDR3nt: TGTGCCAGCAGTTTATCACAGGGCCCATGGGACGAGCAGTACTTC

d_gene: -
v_gene: TRBV20-1
j_gene: TRBJ2-6
abundance: many
CDR3aa: CSARSPGSIHSGANVLTF
CDR3nt: TGCAGTGCTAGGTCTCCAGGGTCCATACACTCTGGGGCCAACGTCCTGACTTTC

d_gene: -
v_gene: TRBV6-5
j_gene: TRBJ2-4
abundance: many
CDR3aa: CASSYRGGENIQYF
CDR3nt: TGTGCCAGCAGTTACCGGGGTGGTGAAAACATTCAGTACTTC

d_gene: TRBD2
v_gene: TRBV9
j_gene: TRBJ2-1
abundance: -
CDR3aa: CASSVVGSGISYNEQFF
CDR3nt: TGTGCCAGCAGCGTAGTGGGTAGCGGGATAAGTTACAATGAGCAGTTCTTC

d_gene: -
v_gene: TRBV11-2
j_gene: TRBJ2-7
abundance: -
CDR3aa: CASSLGDSYEQYF
CDR3nt: TGTGCCAGCAGCTTAGGCGATAGCTACGAGCAGTACTTC